These 8 T cell receptor beta chains were all obtained from the same sample, sequenced in a study of cytomegalovirus exposure and HLA in healthy donors. Vbeta (60) and Jbeta (13) primers were used in the PCR. The data were produced by immunoSEQ multiplex PCR, yet TCRdb's version contains in-frame clones alone and is incomplete. Counted here are over 150,000 clones, approximately 80% occurring once; the ten biggest clones make up 4.8%. Sequenced sample: PBMCs. These TCRs come from a man aged 18-30 years in good health and CMV-seronegative.

This clone was recorded only once. The chain uses TRBV2 and TRBJ1-5; weak D call: TRBD1 (6 bases). V was cut by 6 bases and J by 11 bases, with 20 bases left in between. The CDR3 covers 14 residues. Germline CDR1 and CDR2: SNHLY and FYNNEI. The CDR3 spells CASRGGTLYTAQHF. The CDR3 DNA is TGTGCCAGCAGGGGGGGGACACTGTATACGGCCCAGCATTTT.

The gene calls are TRBV27 and TRBJ2-7; 12 bases line up with TRBD1. This CDR3 has 16 residues. V gave up 5 bases and J gave up 3 bases; unmatched junction bases: 8. CDR1 MNHEY and CDR2 SMNVEV come from the germline V gene (reference sequence). The CDR3 bases are TGTGCCAGCAGTCCGCGGGACAGGGGGCGCGTCTACGAGCAGTACTTC. It specifies CASSPRDRGRVYEQYF.

Written as DNA, the CDR3 is TGCAGCGCAAAGACAGGCGGATACAATGAGCAGTTCTTC. Translation gives CSAKTGGYNEQFF. This chain uses TRBV29-1 with TRBJ2-1; D perhaps matches TRBD1 (6 bases). CDR1 and CDR2 from the germline V gene are SQVTM and ANQGSEA. The V end lost 7 bases, the J end lost 4 bases, and 14 bases lay between the germline ends. The CDR3 spans 13 residues.

The CDR3 spells CASSSVTGVPGELFF. The CDR3 DNA reads as TGTGCCAGCAGCTCCGTAACAGGGGTCCCCGGGGAGCTGTTTTTT. This chain connects TRBV7-9 to TRBJ2-2; 7 bases are shared with TRBD1. Germline loops: CDR1 SEHNR, CDR2 FQNEAQ (reference sequence). This CDR3 contains 15 residues. With 4 bases clipped from V and 6 bases from J, the junction kept 8 bases outside the gene matches.

This sequence joins TRBV2 and TRBJ2-7; 8 bases match TRBD1. The germline V gene has CDR1 SNHLY and CDR2 FYNNEI. This CDR3 region has 13 residues. V trimming: 6 bases; J trimming: 1 base; junction bases outside the gene matches: 2. Here the CDR3 reads CASRDRGSYEQYF. DNA for the CDR3: TGTGCCAGCAGAGACAGGGGTTCCTACGAGCAGTACTTC. Combining the CDR3 with reference TRBV2 and TRBJ2-7 gives the whole variable domain EPEVTQTPSHQVTQMGQEVILRCVPISNHLYFYWYRQILGQKVEFLVSFYNNEISEKSEIFDDQFSVERPDGSNFTLKIRSTKLEDSAMYFCASRDRGSYEQYFGPGTRLTVT.

This chain links TRBV27 with TRBJ1-2; 10 bases match TRBD1. CDR1 and CDR2 from the germline V gene are MNHEY and SMNVEV (reference sequence). V was clipped by 3 bases and J by 8 bases; unmatched bases: 3. This CDR3 is built from 13 residues. CDR3 nucleotides: TGTGCCAGCAGTTTTGGGACAGGGGACGGCTACACCTTC. Protein sequence: CASSFGTGDGYTF.

The chain uses TRBV4-2 and TRBJ2-5; 11 bases match TRBD2. Per germline, CDR1 LGHNA and CDR2 YNFKEQ. The CDR3 loop spans 16 amino acids. The V segment lost 4 bases and the J segment 2 bases; nucleotides outside the gene matches: 6. CDR3 residues: CASSRGTSGLQETQYF. CDR3 DNA sequence: TGTGCCAGCAGCCGAGGGACTAGCGGTTTGCAAGAGACCCAGTACTTC.

The rearrangement uses TRBV4-2 and TRBJ2-1; 9 bases match TRBD2. The V gene end was trimmed by 0 bases and the J gene end by 0 bases; junction bases not matched to a gene: 6. From germline, CDR1 is LGHNA and CDR2 YNFKEQ. The CDR3 loop spans 18 amino acids. The CDR3 nucleotides are TGTGCCAGCAGCCAAGATGTGCTAGCGGGGAGCTCCTACAATGAGCAGTTCTTC. Translated, it gives CASSQDVLAGSSYNEQFF.